The clone carrying this TCR beta chain was observed a few times. Its antigen is still unknown. The entry originates in a study of early T cells in non-severe SARS-CoV-2 infection. Study overall: Sequencing used unsorted whole-blood bulk RNA, so chains lack pairing.

Germline lookup yields CDR1 MGHRA and CDR2 YSYEKL. V gave up 4 bases and J gave up 1 base, with 11 bases separating them. The CDR3 runs 16 residues. Individual cDNA molecules each received unique molecular identifiers attached to them. In TCRdb, the 5' RACE reads were re-called with MiXCR into one record per CDR3 protein. The data contain about 84,000 distinct CDR3 sequences, 9% to 13% of them singletons. General study points: Reliance on VDJdb matching favored anti-spike CD8 responses; private and CD4 specificities were missed.

The receptor comes from an adult who was a healthcare worker with PCR-confirmed SARS-CoV-2 infection or an uninfected control (not recorded which). Sequenced input: whole blood. The rearrangement links TRBV4-1 to TRBJ2-6; D is unclear. CDR3 sequence: CASSLADLSGANVLTF. DNA for the CDR3: TGCGCCAGCAGCCTAGCAGACCTTTCTGGGGCCAACGTCCTGACTTTC.